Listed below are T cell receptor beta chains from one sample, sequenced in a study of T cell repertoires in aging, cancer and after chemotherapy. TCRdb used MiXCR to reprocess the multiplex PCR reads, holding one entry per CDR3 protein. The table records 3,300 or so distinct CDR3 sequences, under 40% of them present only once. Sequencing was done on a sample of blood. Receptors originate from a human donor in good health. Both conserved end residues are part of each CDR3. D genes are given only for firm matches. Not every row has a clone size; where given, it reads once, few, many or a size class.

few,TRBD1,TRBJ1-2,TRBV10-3,CAISAGQGGPGYTF,TGTGCCATCAGTGCGGGACAGGGTGGACCGGGCTACACCTTC
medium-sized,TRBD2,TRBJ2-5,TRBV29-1,CSVVSGGGETQYF,TGCAGCGTTGTAAGCGGGGGAGGGGAGACCCAGTACTTC
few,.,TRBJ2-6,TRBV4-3,CASSPRDSGANVLTF,TGTGCCAGCAGCCCTAGGGACTCTGGGGCCAACGTCCTGACTTTC
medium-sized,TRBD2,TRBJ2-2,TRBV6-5,CARARGTSGGGGGELFF,TGTGCCAGGGCCCGGGGGACTAGCGGGGGGGGTGGCGGGGAGCTGTTTTTT
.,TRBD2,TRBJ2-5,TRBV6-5,CAISAGLAAQETQYF,TGTGCCATCAGTGCGGGACTAGCGGCACAAGAGACCCAGTACTTC
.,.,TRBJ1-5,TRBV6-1,CASSEGRGSRPQHF,TGTGCCAGCAGTGAAGGGAGAGGGAGCCGGCCCCAGCATTTT
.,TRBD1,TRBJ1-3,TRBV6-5,CASSYGTAGNTIYF,TGTGCCAGCAGTTACGGGACAGCTGGAAACACCATATATTTT
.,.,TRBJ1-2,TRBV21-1,CASSKVEGGDYGYTF,TGTGCCAGCAGCAAAGTGGAAGGGGGTGACTATGGCTACACCTTC
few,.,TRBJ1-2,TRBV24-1,CATSDFSDTVYGYTF,TGTGCCACCAGTGATTTTTCAGACACCGTCTATGGCTACACCTTC
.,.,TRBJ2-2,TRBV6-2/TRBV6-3,CASSYSQRTGELFF,TGTGCCAGCAGTTACTCTCAACGGACCGGGGAGCTGTTTTTT
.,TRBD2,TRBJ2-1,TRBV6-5,CASRRGGHEQFF,TGTGCCAGCAGGCGGGGGGGCCATGAGCAGTTCTTC
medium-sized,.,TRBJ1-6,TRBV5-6,CASSLAGYNSPLHF,TGTGCCAGCAGCTTGGCAGGGTATAATTCACCCCTCCACTTT
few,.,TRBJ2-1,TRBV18,CASSPMAISYNEQFF,TGTGCCAGCTCACCCATGGCGATCTCCTACAATGAGCAGTTCTTC
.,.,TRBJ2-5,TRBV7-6,CASSPLEETQYF,TGTGCCAGCAGCCCCCTCGAGGAGACCCAGTACTTC
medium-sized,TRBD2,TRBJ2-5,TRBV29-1,CSIKLGTSGVQETQYF,TGCAGCATCAAGCTTGGGACTAGCGGAGTGCAAGAGACCCAGTACTTC
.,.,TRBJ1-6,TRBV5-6,CASSFLDRRAPYNSPLHF,TGTGCCAGCAGCTTTTTAGATCGAAGGGCTCCCTATAATTCACCCCTCCACTTT
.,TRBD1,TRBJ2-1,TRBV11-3,CASSFSGGRYNEQFF,TGTGCCAGCAGCTTCTCAGGGGGCAGGTACAATGAGCAGTTCTTC
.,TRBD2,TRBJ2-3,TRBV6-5,CASSYSGLAADTQYF,TGTGCCAGCAGTTACTCCGGACTAGCGGCAGATACGCAGTATTTT
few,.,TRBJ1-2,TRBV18,CASSPSSEGYGYTF,TGTGCCAGCTCACCTTCATCGGAGGGCTATGGCTACACCTTC
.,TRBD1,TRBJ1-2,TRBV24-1,CATSDIDRAYGYTF,TGTGCCACCAGTGACATCGACAGGGCCTATGGCTACACCTTC
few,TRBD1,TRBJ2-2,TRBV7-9,CASSSPGTGATGELFF,TGTGCCAGCAGTTCCCCCGGGACAGGGGCCACCGGGGAGCTGTTTTTT
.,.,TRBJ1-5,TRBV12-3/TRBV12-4,CASSLFSGGSNQPQHF,TGTGCCAGCAGTTTATTCTCCGGAGGGAGCAATCAGCCCCAGCATTTT